This T cell receptor (beta chain) was documented in a study of shared clonotypes between healthy human individuals. As regards this clone: The target antigen is unknown.

Several immunoSEQ plates received, in even portions, the genomic DNA of each subset. TCRdb's table, derived via immunoSEQ multiplex PCR, lists solely in-frame clones and lacks some. The table has around 2,000,000 clones, around 95% seen once. The V and J ends lost 3 bases and 3 bases respectively, with 12 bases between them. Germline CDR1 is MNHEY and CDR2 is SMNVEV (reference sequence). This CDR3 has 16 residues. Study results and caveats: Shared clonotypes: approximately 5% naive CD4, roughly 4% naive CD8, roughly 2.4% memory CD4, approximately 0.4% memory CD8. Larger estimated richness was generally recorded for naive subsets relative to memory subsets. The small donor group covered limited genetic and exposure diversity.

The source is a man younger than 30 in good health. This chain links TRBV27 with TRBJ2-6, with D hard to call. The sample consisted of naive CD4+ T cells sorted from blood. Stated subset: CD45RA+ positively selected. Here the CDR3 DNA reads TGTGCCAGCAGTTTGCGTCGGGCGCTTGGGGCCAACGTCCTGACTTTC. Its translation: CASSLRRALGANVLTF.